This T cell receptor (beta chain) was found in a study of blood T cell repertoires in COVID-19. Overall study context: Material from acute and convalescent COVID-19 was sourced from the United States, Italy and Spain. PBMCs, B-cell-depleted T cells, or T cells were the source of the cDNA or gDNA that made up the material.

Trimming at V came to 7 bases and at J to 4 bases, leaving 5 bases not matched to a gene. The CDR3 has 14 amino acids. The germline V gene encodes CDR1 SGHRS and CDR2 YFSETQ. Authors' analysis steps: Amplification of reference gene primers provided the estimated nucleated cell counts. Here immunoSEQ multiplex PCR was the method, and the copy in TCRdb shows in-frame clones only, minus some. The V and J calls and clone size come from that table; D and trimming were worked out from the DNA. The sample consists of about 170,000 clones, approximately 88% of them appearing once. Sequenced input: peripheral blood. This rearrangement joins TRBV5-1 to TRBJ2-5; 12 bases fit TRBD1. This TCR derives from a woman in her fifties or sixties with acute or convalescent COVID-19. In DNA, the CDR3 is TGCGCCAGCCTAGGGACAGGGGGCGGAGAGACCCAGTACTTC. This gives the protein CASLGTGGGETQYF.